The 8 T cell receptor beta chains listed next were all sequenced from one sample in a study of CD8 T cell repertoires and HIV-1 epitope variants. The table came from immunoSEQ multiplex PCR; TCRdb's copy has only in-frame clones and leaves some out. The table records tens of thousands of clones, 60% to 80% of them present only once. Sequencing used uncultured baseline CD8+ T cells from peripheral blood mononuclear cells (PBMCs). These TCRs come from a male donor with HIV.

The rearrangement uses TRBV5-8 and TRBJ2-7; TRBD1 matches 8 bases. CDR3 length: 15 amino acids. CDR1 and CDR2 (germline): SGHTS, YDEGEE. V was clipped by 2 bases and J by 4 bases; unmatched bases: 8. Written as DNA, the CDR3 is TGTGCCAGCAGCTTCTTCCGGACAGGGCTATACGAGCAGTACTTC. Protein product: CASSFFRTGLYEQYF. Full variable domain (outside the CDR3, taken from reference TRBV5-8 and TRBJ2-7): EAGVTQSPTHLIKTRGQQATLRCSPISGHTSVYWYQQALGLGLQFLLWYDEGEERNRGNFPPRFSGRQFPNYSSELNVNALELEDSALYLCASSFFRTGLYEQYFGPGTRLTVT.

A single count supports this clone. The CDR3 DNA follows: TGTGCCAGCAGTTTAAGGCTTCAGGGAGCTAACTATGGCTACACCTTC. It translates to CASSLRLQGANYGYTF. The genes are TRBV28 and TRBJ1-2; D possibly corresponds to TRBD1 (5 bases). This CDR3 is 16 amino acids long. In germline, CDR1 is MDHEN, CDR2 SYDVKM. V shed 2 bases and J shed 0 bases, with 13 bases lying between them.

The rearrangement links TRBV6-6 to TRBJ2-6; D perhaps matches TRBD2 (6 bases). Between the trimmed V and J ends, which lost 7 bases and 4 bases, there was a span of 17 bases. Germline V gives CDR1 MNHNY, CDR2 SVGAGI (reference sequence). The CDR3 has 16 amino acids. CDR3: CASTTLAGSGANVLTF. In nucleotides, the CDR3 is TGTGCCAGCACTACTTTGGCGGGGAGCGGGGCCAACGTCCTGACTTTC.

This sequence joins TRBV7-2 and TRBJ2-5, with D perhaps matching TRBD2 (6 bases). CDR1 and CDR2 (germline): SGHTA, FQGNSA. The V and J ends lost 1 base and 7 bases respectively, with 13 bases between them. The CDR3 has 14 residues. CDR3 loop: CASSLGAGGLTQYF. CDR3 DNA sequence: TGTGCCAGCAGCTTAGGGGCCGGAGGGTTGACCCAGTACTTC.

This chain links TRBV6-6 with TRBJ1-1, with 9 bases aligning to TRBD1. The CDR3 consists of 12 residues. With V trimmed by 3 bases and J by 8 bases, 1 base remained unmatched. Germline V gene sequence: CDR1 MNHNY, CDR2 SVGAGI (reference sequence). Written as DNA, the CDR3 is TGTGCCAGCAGTTATGGGACAGGGGAAGCTTTCTTT. This encodes CASSYGTGEAFF.

The V call is TRBV7-9, the J call TRBJ2-7, with 8 positions matching TRBD1. Trimming removed 5 bases from V and 0 bases from J; junction bases left unmatched: 9. The CDR3 runs to 16 residues. Germline-derived CDR1 and CDR2 are SEHNR and FQNEAQ (reference sequence). The CDR3 loop is CASSVDRGLSSYEQYF. The CDR3 coding sequence is TGTGCCAGCAGCGTTGACAGGGGATTAAGCTCCTACGAGCAGTACTTC. The whole variable domain, filled in from reference TRBV7-9 and TRBJ2-7, reads DTGVSQNPRHKITKRGQNVTFRCDPISEHNRLYWYRQTLGQGPEFLTYFQNEAQLEKSRLLSDRFSAERPKGSFSTLEIQRTEQGDSAMYLCASSVDRGLSSYEQYFGPGTRLTVT.

This clone was observed once. V is TRBV21-1 and J is TRBJ2-3; the table's D call, TRBD2, was not checked against the DNA. TRBV21-1 is shown as a pseudogene. The CDR3 has 17 amino acids. CDR3 nucleotides: TGTGCCAGCTCCCTAGCGGGGGGTCTTAATTACACAGATACGCAGTATTTT. It translates to CASSLAGGLNYTDTQYF.

The chain has TRBV6-5 and TRBJ2-5, with 7 bases that match TRBD2. The junction had 10 bases not matched to a gene; V was cut back by 0 bases and J by 6 bases. The CDR3 runs to 16 residues. Germline V gene lookup returns CDR1 MNHEY and CDR2 SVGAGI. CDR3 protein: CASSYSRIQREKTQYF. The CDR3 bases are TGTGCCAGCAGTTACTCCAGAATCCAGCGGGAAAAGACCCAGTACTTC.